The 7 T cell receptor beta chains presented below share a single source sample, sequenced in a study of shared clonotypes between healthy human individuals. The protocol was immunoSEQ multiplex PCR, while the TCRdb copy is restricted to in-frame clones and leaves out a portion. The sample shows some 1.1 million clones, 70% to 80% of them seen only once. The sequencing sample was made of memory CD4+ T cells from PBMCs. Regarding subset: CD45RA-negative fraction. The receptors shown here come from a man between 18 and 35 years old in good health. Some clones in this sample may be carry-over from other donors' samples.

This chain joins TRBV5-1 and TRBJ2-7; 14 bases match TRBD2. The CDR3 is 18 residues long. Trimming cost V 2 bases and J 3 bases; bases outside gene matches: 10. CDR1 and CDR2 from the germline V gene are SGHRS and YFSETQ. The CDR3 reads CASSLKPGTSGSFYEQYF. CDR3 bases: TGCGCCAGCAGCTTAAAACCCGGGACTAGCGGGAGTTTCTACGAGCAGTACTTC.

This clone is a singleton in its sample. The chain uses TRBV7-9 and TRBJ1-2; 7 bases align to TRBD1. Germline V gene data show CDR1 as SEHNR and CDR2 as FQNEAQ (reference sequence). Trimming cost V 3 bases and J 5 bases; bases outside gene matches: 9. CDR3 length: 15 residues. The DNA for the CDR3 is TGTGCCAGCAGCTTCAGGACAGGAGAGAATTATGGCTACACCTTC. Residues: CASSFRTGENYGYTF.

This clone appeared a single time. CDR3 sequence reads: CASSPQTSGRLGGAKNIQYF. CDR3 nucleotide sequence: TGTGCCAGCAGCCCTCAGACTAGCGGGAGATTAGGAGGGGCCAAAAACATTCAGTACTTC. The V gene is TRBV27, the J gene TRBJ2-4; TRBD2 matches 12 bases. The CDR3 sequence is 20 residues long. Germline lookup yields CDR1 MNHEY and CDR2 SMNVEV (reference sequence). The V gene end was trimmed by 6 bases and the J gene end by 1 base; junction bases not matched to a gene: 16.

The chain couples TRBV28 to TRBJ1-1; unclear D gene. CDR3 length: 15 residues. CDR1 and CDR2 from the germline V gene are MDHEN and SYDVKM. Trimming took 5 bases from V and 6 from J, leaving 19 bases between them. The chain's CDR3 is CASSPPGARMPEAFF. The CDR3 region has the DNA TGTGCCAGCAGTCCCCCGGGAGCCAGAATGCCTGAAGCTTTCTTT.

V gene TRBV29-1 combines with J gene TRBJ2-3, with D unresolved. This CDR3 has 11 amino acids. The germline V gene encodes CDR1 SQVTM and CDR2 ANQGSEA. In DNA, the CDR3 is TGCAGTATCATCGGCACAGATACGCAGTATTTT. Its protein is CSIIGTDTQYF.

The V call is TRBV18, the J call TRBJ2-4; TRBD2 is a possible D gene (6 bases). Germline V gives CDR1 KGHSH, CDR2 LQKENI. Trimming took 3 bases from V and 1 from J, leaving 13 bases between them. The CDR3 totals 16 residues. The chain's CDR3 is CASSPPQSGAKNIQYF. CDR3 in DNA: TGTGCCAGCTCACCTCCTCAGAGCGGGGCCAAAAACATTCAGTACTTC.

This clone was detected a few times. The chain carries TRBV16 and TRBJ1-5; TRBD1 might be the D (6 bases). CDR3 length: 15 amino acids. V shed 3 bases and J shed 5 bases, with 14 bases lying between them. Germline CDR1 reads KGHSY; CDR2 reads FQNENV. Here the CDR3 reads CASSHRWTADQPQHF. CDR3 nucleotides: TGTGCCAGCAGCCATAGGTGGACAGCGGATCAGCCCCAGCATTTT.